This passage covers 16 T cell receptor beta chains from one sample sequenced in a study of OX40 agonist ivuxolimab in advanced cancers. Preparation of the library involved the immunoSEQ multiplex PCR assay. Not all clones reach the TCRdb copy of this immuneACCESS table, which keeps in-frame sequences only. Checked studies attribute under half of the gap to unresolved V genes and leave the rest unexplained. In all, the sample holds tens of thousands of clones, and about 90% of those were seen once. The ten largest account for roughly a third of the sample. This specimen consisted of CD4+ or CD8+ T cells sorted from blood, obtained in a trial of the OX40 agonist ivuxolimab. These receptors originate from an adult with an advanced solid tumor such as melanoma, head and neck, liver or kidney cancer.

The V and J genes are TRBV27 and TRBJ2-7; possible D gene TRBD1, 5 bases. Germline V gene data show CDR1 as MNHEY and CDR2 as SMNVEV (reference sequence). V dropped 4 bases and J dropped 3 bases, with 19 bases sitting between them. The CDR3 runs to 16 residues. CDR3 DNA sequence: TGTGCCAGCAGTTCCCTGCAGGGTGTCCCGAACTACGAGCAGTACTTC. Amino acid sequence: CASSSLQGVPNYEQYF.

The chain combines TRBV28 with TRBJ1-5; 7 nucleotides agree with TRBD1. The V gene end was trimmed by 5 bases and the J gene end by 7 bases; junction bases not matched to a gene: 5. Looked up from germline, CDR1 is MDHEN and CDR2 is SYDVKM. This CDR3 contains 13 residues. The DNA of the CDR3 is TGTGCCAGCAGTGACAGGGTCTTGCAGCCCCAGCATTTT. Translation: CASSDRVLQPQHF.

The V and J genes are TRBV6-5 and TRBJ1-3; D not certain. The CDR3 consists of 13 residues. Trimming took off 0 bases at V and 7 bases at J, with 7 bases between the two ends. CDR1 and CDR2 (germline): MNHEY, SVGAGI. The CDR3, as DNA: TGTGCCAGCAGTTACTCGTGGGAGAACACCATATATTTT. Its translation is CASSYSWENTIYF.

The table lists this clone with a count of one. The CDR3 DNA follows: TGTGCCAGCAGCCCCGGACTAGCGAATGAGCAGTTCTTC. This sequence encodes CASSPGLANEQFF. The chain links TRBV6-5 to TRBJ2-1; 9 bases are a match to TRBD2. Germline CDR1 and CDR2: MNHEY and SVGAGI. The CDR3 is made up of 13 amino acids. Trimming removed 6 bases from V and 7 bases from J; junction bases left unmatched: 4.

V usage is TRBV28 and J usage is TRBJ2-5, with TRBD1 matching 7 bases. This CDR3 is built from 18 residues. From germline, CDR1 is MDHEN and CDR2 SYDVKM. V was pared by 5 bases and J by 9 bases, with 24 bases of the junction left unmatched. The CDR3 nucleotides are TGTGCCAGCAGTACCCAAGTTGGCTCCAGGGGGTCGTCAGTAGCCCAGTACTTC. Amino acids: CASSTQVGSRGSSVAQYF.

The J gene is TRBJ2-2, the V gene TRBV10-3, with D hard to call. Deletions cut 3 bases from V and 4 bases from J, with 18 bases between. CDR1 and CDR2 (germline): ENHRY, SYGVKD. The CDR3 loop spans 17 amino acids. The CDR3 region is CAISDNLGPTRTGELFF. The CDR3, as DNA: TGTGCCATCAGTGATAATTTAGGGCCAACGCGCACCGGGGAGCTGTTTTTT.

This chain uses TRBV2 with TRBJ2-3; D is perhaps TRBD1 (5 bases). Germline CDR1 reads SNHLY; CDR2 reads FYNNEI. Trimming removed 2 bases at V and 3 bases at J, with 12 bases between. The CDR3 is made up of 15 amino acids. DNA of the CDR3: TGTGCCAGCAGTGAAAACGGCAGGGAAACAGATACGCAGTATTTT. It specifies CASSENGRETDTQYF.

This chain links TRBV9 with TRBJ1-2; 9 bases agree with TRBD1. This CDR3 comprises 15 residues. Germline V gene data show CDR1 as SGDLS and CDR2 as YYNGEE. The V segment lost 4 bases and the J segment 8 bases; nucleotides outside the gene matches: 12. CDR3 sequence reads: CASSPDNRGPKGYTF. The CDR3 bases are TGTGCCAGCAGCCCCGATAACAGGGGGCCGAAGGGCTACACCTTC.

The V call is TRBV19, the J call TRBJ1-2, with a weak D call TRBD1 (5 bases). Germline V lookup: CDR1 LNHDA, CDR2 SQIVND (reference sequence). V dropped 3 bases and J dropped 3 bases, with 8 bases sitting between them. The CDR3 has 13 residues. CDR3 sequence (DNA): TGTGCCAGTAGTATGGGAGGGGACTATGGCTACACCTTC. This gives the protein CASSMGGDYGYTF.

The rearrangement links TRBV4-3 to TRBJ2-7; D not certain. V gave up 4 bases and J gave up 5 bases, with 12 bases separating them. This CDR3 region has 13 residues. In germline, CDR1 is LGHNA, CDR2 YSLEER. CDR3 in amino acids: CASSPNSWDEQYF. CDR3 in DNA: TGCGCCAGCAGCCCGAACTCCTGGGACGAGCAGTACTTC.

The chain has TRBV19 and TRBJ2-7; the match to TRBD2 covers 8 bases. CDR1 is LNHDA and CDR2 is SQIVND in the germline V gene (reference sequence). CDR3 length: 16 amino acids. V was clipped by 1 base and J by 0 bases; unmatched bases: 5. CDR3 nucleotide sequence: TGTGCCAGTAGTATAGGTCCTAGCGGGCTCTCCTACGAGCAGTACTTC. This gives the protein CASSIGPSGLSYEQYF.

The sample holds a few counts of this clone. DNA of the CDR3: TGTGCCAGCAGCGACTCTGGAAACACCATATATTTT. Translation: CASSDSGNTIYF. V usage is TRBV9 and J usage is TRBJ1-3; no definite D call. V lost 3 bases and J lost 0, with 1 base in between. Germline CDR1 and CDR2: SGDLS and YYNGEE. CDR3 length equals 12 residues.

This rearrangement joins TRBV4-1 to TRBJ2-5; D is undetermined. Trimming removed 2 bases from V and 0 bases from J, with 16 bases in between. The CDR3 is 17 residues long. The germline gives CDR1 MGHRA, CDR2 YSYEKL. The CDR3 loop is CASSQLHLTADQETQYF. CDR3 sequence (DNA): TGCGCCAGCAGCCAACTCCACCTCACGGCGGACCAAGAGACCCAGTACTTC.

V is TRBV29-1 and J is TRBJ2-7; 7 bases are a match to TRBD1. The CDR3 spans 14 residues. Germline values: CDR1 SQVTM, CDR2 ANQGSEA. V trimming: 7 bases; J trimming: 6 bases; junction bases outside the gene matches: 15. The CDR3 nucleotides read TGCAGCGCCCGACGGGGTGTAGGGGGCGTCGAGCAGTACTTC. Translation: CSARRGVGGVEQYF.

This chain links TRBV18 with TRBJ2-7; no reliable D call. The V end was cut by 0 bases, the J end by 1 base, with 4 bases between. CDR1 KGHSH and CDR2 LQKENI come from the germline V gene. This CDR3 is 13 amino acids long. CDR3: CASSPPKSYEQYF. CDR3 in DNA: TGTGCCAGCTCACCACCCAAGTCCTACGAGCAGTACTTC.

The V gene is TRBV15, the J gene TRBJ2-5; D unresolved. The CDR3 spans 14 residues. Trimming removed 1 base from V and 2 bases from J, with 8 bases in between. Germline lookup yields CDR1 LNHNV and CDR2 YYDKDF (reference sequence). The CDR3 DNA reads TGTGCCACCAGCAGAGGAAGACAACAAGAGACCCAGTACTTC. It translates to CATSRGRQQETQYF. The complete variable domain, with remaining parts taken from reference TRBV15 and TRBJ2-5, reads DAMVIQNPRYQVTQFGKPVTLSCSQTLNHNVMYWYQQKSSQAPKLLFHYYDKDFNNEADTPDNFQSRRPNTSFCFLDIRSPGLGDTAMYLCATSRGRQQETQYFGPGTRLLVL.